Presented here are 30 T cell receptor beta chains from one specimen sequenced in a study of blood T cell repertoires in COVID-19 (dated by TCRdb to about 2020). Libraries were prepared through the immunoSEQ multiplex PCR assay. Not all clones reach the TCRdb copy of this immuneACCESS table, which keeps in-frame sequences only. Checked studies attribute under half of the gap to unresolved V genes and leave the rest unexplained. The sample contains about 210,000 clones, 70% to 90% of them found a single time. 0.65% to 0.85% of the sample comes from the top ten. Sequences were obtained from peripheral blood. These receptors all come from a man aged 40-49 years with acute or convalescent COVID-19.

V usage is TRBV2 and J usage is TRBJ2-3; possibly TRBD2 for D (6 bases). The ends were cut back, 3 bases at V and 4 bases at J, with 17 bases in the middle. CDR1 is SNHLY, CDR2 FYNNEI, per germline. This CDR3 spans 16 amino acids. The CDR3 nucleotides are TGTGCCAGCAGTGAGGAGGGGAAGGTTAGAGCAGATACGCAGTATTTT. Protein sequence: CASSEEGKVRADTQYF.

The chain recombines TRBV19 with TRBJ2-7; no reliable D call. This CDR3 has 11 amino acids. Germline V gene lookup returns CDR1 LNHDA and CDR2 SQIVND (reference sequence). Trimming cost V 6 bases and J 4 bases, with 7 bases left between them. The CDR3 nucleotides are TGTGCCAGTAGGACTGGTTACGAGCAGTACTTC. Translating it yields CASRTGYEQYF. Drawing the rest from reference TRBV19 and TRBJ2-7, the complete variable domain is DGGITQSPKYLFRKEGQNVTLSCEQNLNHDAMYWYRQDPGQGLRLIYYSQIVNDFQKGDIAEGYSVSREKKESFPLTVTSAQKNPTAFYLCASRTGYEQYFGPGTRLTVT.

The CDR3 DNA reads as TGCGCCAGCAGCCTCTCCACCGGGATCCCCAGTGAGCAGTTCTTC. Translation gives CASSLSTGIPSEQFF. V gene TRBV5-1 combines with J gene TRBJ2-1, with D possibly matching TRBD2 (5 bases). CDR1 is SGHRS and CDR2 is YFSETQ in the germline V gene. CDR3 length equals 15 residues. The V end lost 4 bases, the J end lost 9 bases, and 20 bases lay between the germline ends.

In its sample, this clone was seen once. The chain links TRBV28 to TRBJ2-3; the D gene is possibly TRBD1 (6 bases). Germline assignment: CDR1 MDHEN and CDR2 SYDVKM. This CDR3 is built from 16 residues. Deletions cut 5 bases from V and 2 bases from J, with 17 bases between. CDR3 sequence (DNA): TGTGCCAGCAGTCCCCACAGGGCCATCCCCACAGATACGCAGTATTTT. Protein: CASSPHRAIPTDTQYF.

V gene TRBV2 combines with J gene TRBJ2-7, with 7 nucleotides matching TRBD2. Germline V gives CDR1 SNHLY, CDR2 FYNNEI. V trimming: 4 bases; J trimming: 7 bases; junction bases outside the gene matches: 4. CDR3 length: 12 residues. CDR3 residues: CASSGGGREQYF. The CDR3 DNA reads TGTGCCAGCAGTGGGGGGGGTCGTGAGCAGTACTTC.

The rearrangement joins TRBV2 to TRBJ2-7, with 9 bases matching TRBD1. This CDR3 contains 11 residues. V lost 9 bases and J lost 6; bases outside the gene matches: 3. Germline V gene lookup returns CDR1 SNHLY and CDR2 FYNNEI. CDR3: CASRQGGEQYF. For the CDR3, the DNA is TGTGCCAGTCGACAGGGGGGCGAGCAGTACTTC.

The gene calls are TRBV6-5 and TRBJ2-7, with D possibly being TRBD2 (6 bases). This CDR3 has 15 amino acids. The V and J ends lost 7 bases and 0 bases respectively, with 16 bases between them. Germline V gene sequence: CDR1 MNHEY, CDR2 SVGAGI. The CDR3 bases are TGTGCCAGCACCCTTAGCGGCGTGAGCTCCTACGAGCAGTACTTC. Translating it yields CASTLSGVSSYEQYF.

This chain links TRBV7-9 with TRBJ2-3, with unresolved D. The V gene lost 2 bases and the J gene lost 5 bases, with 14 bases spanning the gap. The CDR3 has 15 residues. CDR1 is SEHNR, CDR2 FQNEAQ, per germline (reference sequence). CDR3: CASSLSRQTGDTQYF. The CDR3 region has the DNA TGTGCCAGCAGCTTAAGTCGTCAAACCGGAGATACGCAGTATTTT.

The J gene is TRBJ1-2, the V gene TRBV6-5; D gene uncertain. This CDR3 region has 16 residues. V shed 4 bases and J shed 5 bases, with 20 bases lying between them. Looked up from germline, CDR1 is MNHEY and CDR2 is SVGAGI. This CDR3 reads CASSFLPREDWYGYTF. The CDR3 DNA reads TGTGCCAGCAGTTTTCTTCCAAGGGAGGATTGGTATGGCTACACCTTC.

Only one count was recorded for this clone. The chain has TRBV18 and TRBJ2-1; tentatively, D is TRBD2 (5 bases). Germline V gives CDR1 KGHSH, CDR2 LQKENI. CDR3 length: 15 amino acids. Deletions cut 3 bases from V and 6 bases from J, with 15 bases between. CDR3 region: CASSPILVQGNEQFF. The CDR3 nucleotides are TGTGCCAGCTCACCCATACTAGTGCAAGGCAATGAGCAGTTCTTC.

The CDR3, as DNA: TGCGCCAGCAGCTTGGCCGGGAAAGAAGCTTTCTTT. This codes for CASSLAGKEAFF. This chain joins TRBV5-1 and TRBJ1-1; D call uncertain. This CDR3 spans 12 amino acids. V lost 0 bases and J 8 bases, leaving 8 bases between the germline ends. The germline V gene encodes CDR1 SGHRS and CDR2 YFSETQ.

This rearrangement joins TRBV5-4 to TRBJ1-1; unclear D gene. The CDR3 consists of 14 residues. With 3 bases removed from V and 4 bases from J, the gap between germline ends came to 13 bases. Germline V lookup: CDR1 SGHNT, CDR2 YYREEE (reference sequence). The CDR3 loop is CASSSMNSGTEAFF. CDR3 nucleotides: TGTGCCAGCAGCTCAATGAACTCGGGCACTGAAGCTTTCTTT.

The chain has TRBV5-1 and TRBJ2-6, with unresolved D. V shed 7 bases and J shed 0 bases, with 5 bases lying between them. Germline V lookup: CDR1 SGHRS, CDR2 YFSETQ. The CDR3 consists of 13 residues. The CDR3 loop reads CASGTSGANVLTF. For the CDR3, the DNA is TGCGCCAGCGGCACCTCTGGGGCCAACGTCCTGACTTTC.

The chain links TRBV5-1 to TRBJ2-6; perhaps TRBD1 as D (6 bases). With 2 bases removed from V and 2 bases from J, the gap between germline ends came to 8 bases. Germline CDR1 and CDR2: SGHRS and YFSETQ. The CDR3 is 15 residues long. This CDR3 reads CASSLQGPGANVLTF. CDR3 sequence (DNA): TGCGCCAGCAGCTTACAGGGACCTGGGGCCAACGTCCTGACTTTC.

This clone was detected only a few times. CDR3 loop: CAISAGTGFGYEQYF. The CDR3 nucleotides are TGTGCCATCAGCGCCGGGACAGGGTTCGGTTACGAGCAGTACTTC. V and J are TRBV10-3 and TRBJ2-7, with 9 positions matching TRBD1. J gave up 4 bases and V 6 bases, and 10 bases lay outside the gene matches. The CDR3 loop spans 15 amino acids. In germline, CDR1 is ENHRY, CDR2 SYGVKD.

The chain recombines TRBV19 with TRBJ2-5; TRBD2 matches 7 bases. Germline CDR1 reads LNHDA; CDR2 reads SQIVND (reference sequence). Trimming took 6 bases from V and 0 from J; bases not matched to a gene: 7. The CDR3 sequence is 15 residues long. In DNA, the CDR3 is TGTGCCAGTAGACGCCGGGACTACTACCAAGAGACCCAGTACTTC. It translates to CASRRRDYYQETQYF.

The genes are TRBV4-1 and TRBJ1-4; the D is unclear. This CDR3 is 15 amino acids long. V lost 4 bases to trimming and J lost 5 bases, with 14 bases between them. The germline V gene has CDR1 MGHRA and CDR2 YSYEKL. CDR3 protein: CASSRSRGQNEKLFF. The DNA for the CDR3 is TGCGCCAGCAGCCGAAGTCGAGGGCAAAATGAAAAACTGTTTTTT.

The chain uses TRBV11-2 and TRBJ2-7, with TRBD2 identical over 8 bases. V shed 4 bases, J shed 9 bases, and the junction held 11 bases outside the gene matches. Germline lookup yields CDR1 SGHAT and CDR2 FQNNGV. The CDR3 consists of 14 residues. The CDR3 sequence is CASSSQSGRTAQYF. The CDR3 DNA reads as TGTGCCAGCAGCTCACAAAGCGGGAGAACGGCGCAGTACTTC.

The chain carries TRBV28 and TRBJ2-3; 9 bases map to TRBD1. This CDR3 has 16 amino acids. The V segment lost 3 bases and the J segment 8 bases; nucleotides outside the gene matches: 12. Germline V gene lookup returns CDR1 MDHEN and CDR2 SYDVKM. CDR3 sequence (DNA): TGTGCCAGCAGTTTCACCCGGGACAGGGTGGGGGGTACGCAGTATTTT. Translated, it gives CASSFTRDRVGGTQYF.

The rearrangement joins TRBV18 to TRBJ2-7, with 9 bases matching TRBD2. Germline lookup yields CDR1 KGHSH and CDR2 LQKENI. This CDR3 is 17 amino acids long. V gave up 2 bases and J gave up 3 bases; unmatched junction bases: 11. CDR3 protein: CASSPNPLAGSYYEQYF. In DNA, the CDR3 is TGTGCCAGCTCACCAAACCCACTAGCGGGTAGTTACTACGAGCAGTACTTC.

The rearrangement joins TRBV2 to TRBJ1-2; 10 bases match TRBD1. Germline V gene lookup returns CDR1 SNHLY and CDR2 FYNNEI. The CDR3 runs 14 residues. Trimming removed 6 bases from V and 4 bases from J; junction bases left unmatched: 5. Here the CDR3 DNA reads TGTGCCAGCAGGGAGACAGGGGGCGCCTATGGCTACACCTTC. Protein sequence: CASRETGGAYGYTF.

V and J are TRBV19 and TRBJ2-7, with 7 bases identical to TRBD2. The V gene end was trimmed by 5 bases and the J gene end by 2 bases; junction bases not matched to a gene: 9. Germline CDR1 reads LNHDA; CDR2 reads SQIVND (reference sequence). This CDR3 is 15 amino acids long. CDR3 protein: CASSPVGGGTYEQYF. As DNA, the CDR3 is TGTGCCAGTAGTCCAGTTGGGGGGGGGACCTACGAGCAGTACTTC.

V usage is TRBV2 and J usage is TRBJ2-1; TRBD2 matches at 14 bases. This CDR3 comprises 16 residues. Germline CDR1 SNHLY, CDR2 FYNNEI. The junction had 10 bases not matched to a gene; V was cut back by 7 bases and J by 8 bases. The DNA of the CDR3 is TGTGCCAGCATAAAAAAAGGGACTAGCGGGAGTTATGAGCAGTTCTTC. It specifies CASIKKGTSGSYEQFF.

This rearrangement joins TRBV4-1 to TRBJ2-5, with a tentative D call TRBD1 (6 bases). The germline V gene has CDR1 MGHRA and CDR2 YSYEKL. Trimming removed 0 bases from V and 3 bases from J, with 11 bases in between. The CDR3 length is 15 residues. The CDR3 bases are TGCGCCAGCAGCCAAGACCCGACAGGCGAAGAGACCCAGTACTTC. Encoded protein: CASSQDPTGEETQYF.

CDR3: CATRRPGDLGGGEQYF. The DNA of the CDR3 is TGTGCCACCCGCCGTCCGGGGGACCTTGGAGGCGGCGAGCAGTACTTC. This chain connects TRBV28 to TRBJ2-7; a weak D match, TRBD2 (6 bases). The CDR3 is 16 amino acids. V lost 10 bases to trimming and J lost 6 bases, with 28 bases between them. Germline lookup yields CDR1 MDHEN and CDR2 SYDVKM.

The rearrangement joins TRBV2 to TRBJ2-7; TRBD1 is a possible D gene (6 bases). CDR1 and CDR2 from the germline V gene are SNHLY and FYNNEI. V dropped 6 bases and J dropped 1 base, with 22 bases sitting between them. This CDR3 has 17 amino acids. The CDR3 DNA reads TGTGCCAGCAGAAAGTGGTTAGCGACAGGACCATCCTACGAGCAGTACTTC. Translating it yields CASRKWLATGPSYEQYF.

J is TRBJ2-7 and V is TRBV6-5; D not resolved. Germline V gene data show CDR1 as MNHEY and CDR2 as SVGAGI. This CDR3 contains 14 residues. The V end lost 6 bases, the J end lost 2 bases, and 14 bases lay between the germline ends. CDR3 protein: CASSQVTEPYEQYF. In nucleotides, the CDR3 is TGTGCCAGCAGCCAAGTCACGGAGCCCTACGAGCAGTACTTC.

The rearrangement joins TRBV11-2 to TRBJ2-3, with D perhaps matching TRBD2 (5 bases). Germline values: CDR1 SGHAT, CDR2 FQNNGV. V was clipped by 4 bases and J by 2 bases, with 19 bases between them. This CDR3 has 17 residues. Here the CDR3 reads CASSSLGRVRITDTQYF. Here the CDR3 DNA reads TGTGCCAGCAGCTCGTTAGGGCGGGTCCGAATCACAGATACGCAGTATTTT.

V gene TRBV19 combines with J gene TRBJ1-1; D is unresolved. Germline V gene lookup returns CDR1 LNHDA and CDR2 SQIVND (reference sequence). V lost 5 bases and J lost 1, with 5 bases in between. The CDR3 is made up of 12 amino acids. CDR3 nucleotide sequence: TGTGCCAGTAGTCACGGGAACACTGAAGCTTTCTTT. Amino acid sequence: CASSHGNTEAFF.

This sequence joins TRBV19 and TRBJ1-1; possibly TRBD1 for D (5 bases). Between the trimmed V and J ends, which lost 6 bases and 0 bases, there was a span of 17 bases. CDR3 length: 16 residues. Germline V lookup: CDR1 LNHDA, CDR2 SQIVND (reference sequence). CDR3 protein: CASRSSMDNLNTEAFF. CDR3 DNA: TGTGCCAGTAGATCGTCTATGGACAACTTGAACACTGAAGCTTTCTTT.